The 19 T cell receptor beta chains below come from one sample, sequenced in a study of blood T cell repertoires in COVID-19. The repertoire was sequenced with immunoSEQ multiplex PCR; TCRdb's copy has only in-frame clones and lacks some. The table has about 120,000 clones, roughly 81% seen once. Sequencing was done on a sample of peripheral blood. Receptors were obtained from a middle-aged man with acute or convalescent COVID-19.

The chain joins TRBV5-4 to TRBJ2-1; 7 bases are shared with TRBD2. Germline V gene lookup returns CDR1 SGHNT and CDR2 YYREEE (reference sequence). The trim removed 4 bases at V and 9 bases at J, leaving 13 bases unmatched. This CDR3 has 15 amino acids. CDR3 amino acids: CASSPGESGAGEQFF. CDR3 sequence (DNA): TGTGCCAGCAGCCCGGGGGAAAGCGGGGCCGGTGAGCAGTTCTTC.

The J gene is TRBJ2-3, the V gene TRBV7-2; no reliable D call. V lost 5 bases to trimming and J lost 6 bases, with 12 bases between them. Germline V gene lookup returns CDR1 SGHTA and CDR2 FQGNSA. There are 13 residues in the CDR3. The CDR3 sequence: CASSPRVGDTQYF. The CDR3 coding sequence is TGTGCCAGCAGCCCCAGAGTCGGGGATACGCAGTATTTT. Supplemented by reference TRBV7-2 and TRBJ2-3, the full variable domain reads GAGVSQSPSNKVTEKGKDVELRCDPISGHTALYWYRQSLGQGLEFLIYFQGNSAPDKSGLPSDRFSAERTGGSVSTLTIQRTQQEDSAVYLCASSPRVGDTQYFGPGTRLTVL.

The chain has TRBV19 and TRBJ1-3; D is uncertain. Looked up from germline, CDR1 is LNHDA and CDR2 is SQIVND (reference sequence). V dropped 8 bases and J dropped 3 bases, with 8 bases sitting between them. The CDR3 consists of 12 residues. DNA for the CDR3: TGTGCCAGTGCGAGTCTTGGAAACACCATATATTTT. It encodes CASASLGNTIYF.

The chain has TRBV29-1 and TRBJ2-6; 9 bases line up with TRBD1. V gave up 6 bases and J gave up 3 bases; unmatched junction bases: 6. CDR3 size: 15 residues. In germline, CDR1 is SQVTM, CDR2 ANQGSEA. The CDR3 sequence is CSVLDRGNGANVLTF. The CDR3 coding sequence is TGCAGCGTCCTCGACAGGGGGAATGGGGCCAACGTCCTGACTTTC.

J is TRBJ2-1 and V is TRBV18, with D maybe TRBD1 (5 bases). Germline CDR1 is KGHSH and CDR2 is LQKENI. The CDR3 is 14 residues long. Trimming pared 6 bases from V and 9 bases from J, leaving 18 bases between. CDR3 DNA sequence: TGTGCCAGCTCGCTGGACAAGGTAGTAGGTGAGCAGTTCTTC. Translating it yields CASSLDKVVGEQFF.

The chain has TRBV20-1 and TRBJ1-1; unclear D gene. With 7 bases removed from V and 1 base from J, the gap between germline ends came to 7 bases. The CDR3 is 11 residues long. Germline V CDR1 and CDR2: DFQATT, SNEGSKA (reference sequence). The CDR3 protein is CSGERNTEAFF. CDR3 nucleotide sequence: TGCAGTGGGGAGCGGAACACTGAAGCTTTCTTT.

The chain links TRBV6-5 to TRBJ2-2, with D possibly matching TRBD1 (5 bases). The CDR3 consists of 13 residues. Germline lookup yields CDR1 MNHEY and CDR2 SVGAGI. V shed 6 bases and J shed 7 bases, with 12 bases lying between them. The CDR3 here is CASRQGGGGELFF. Written as DNA, the CDR3 is TGTGCCAGCAGGCAGGGTGGTGGCGGGGAGCTGTTTTTT.

The chain employs TRBV5-1 and TRBJ1-4; possibly TRBD1 for D (5 bases). The V and J ends lost 0 bases and 0 bases respectively, with 12 bases between them. The CDR3 is 17 residues long. The V gene's germline CDR1 is SGHRS and CDR2 YFSETQ. The CDR3 region has the DNA TGCGCCAGCAGCTTGGGACCCCAGGGTCCAACTAATGAAAAACTGTTTTTT. It translates to CASSLGPQGPTNEKLFF.

About this clone itself: Other DNA variants within this sample encode the same CDR3. This sequence joins TRBV18 and TRBJ1-3; D call uncertain. CDR3 length equals 16 residues. Deletions cut 0 bases from V and 0 bases from J, with 9 bases between. Germline lookup yields CDR1 KGHSH and CDR2 LQKENI. CDR3 loop: CASSPPSGSSGNTIYF. In DNA form, the CDR3 reads TGTGCCAGCTCACCACCTTCAGGTAGCTCTGGAAACACCATATATTTT.

This chain uses TRBV4-3 with TRBJ2-1; 9 nucleotides match TRBD2. Germline V gives CDR1 LGHNA, CDR2 YSLEER. CDR3 length equals 17 residues. The ends lost 0 bases at V and 2 bases at J; junction bases unmatched: 5. This CDR3 is CASSQDVGGGAYNEQFF. The CDR3 nucleotides are TGCGCCAGCAGCCAAGATGTGGGCGGGGGGGCCTACAATGAGCAGTTCTTC.

This chain joins TRBV14 and TRBJ1-4, with D tentatively TRBD1 (5 bases). CDR3 length: 15 residues. V was pared by 2 bases and J by 2 bases, with 9 bases between. The germline V gene has CDR1 SGHDN and CDR2 FVKESK. CDR3 nucleotides: TGTGCCAGCAGCCAATGGGGGGTGACTAATGAAAAACTGTTTTTT. It yields the protein CASSQWGVTNEKLFF.

The table lists this clone with a count of one. The chain couples TRBV5-1 to TRBJ2-3, with a tentative D call TRBD2 (5 bases). The CDR3 is 15 amino acids. V was cut by 2 bases and J by 6 bases, with 16 bases left in between. Looked up from germline, CDR1 is SGHRS and CDR2 is YFSETQ. The CDR3 spells CASSLNPDPGDTQYF. CDR3 DNA: TGCGCCAGCAGCTTAAACCCGGATCCGGGGGATACGCAGTATTTT.

The chain carries TRBV24-1 and TRBJ2-7, with 9 bases matching TRBD1. J was trimmed by 7 bases and V by 4 bases; bases with no gene match: 13. In germline, CDR1 is KGHDR, CDR2 SFDVKD. CDR3 length equals 16 residues. The CDR3 DNA is TGTGCCACCAGTGACGCCGGGACAGGGTCTGTCGGTGAGCAGTACTTC. Protein sequence: CATSDAGTGSVGEQYF.

CDR3 residues: CASSDNGTFTEAFF. CDR3 DNA sequence: TGTGCCAGCAGCGACAACGGGACATTCACTGAAGCTTTCTTT. The rearrangement joins TRBV21-1 to TRBJ1-1; TRBD1 is the table's D call, not checked against the DNA. TRBV21-1 is a documented pseudogene. The CDR3 has 14 amino acids.

The chain joins TRBV11-1 to TRBJ2-3, with TRBD1 identical over 8 bases. The V and J ends lost 0 bases and 10 bases, in that order; junction bases with no gene match: 15. The CDR3 has 17 amino acids. The germline V gene has CDR1 SGHAT and CDR2 FQDESV (reference sequence). CDR3 protein: CASSLARRPSAQGAQYF. The CDR3, as DNA: TGTGCCAGCAGCTTAGCTCGACGCCCCTCCGCACAGGGGGCGCAGTATTTT. Variable domain in full (rest from reference TRBV11-1 and TRBJ2-3): EAEVAQSPRYKITEKSQAVAFWCDPISGHATLYWYRQILGQGPELLVQFQDESVVDDSQLPKDRFSAERLKGVDSTLKIQPAELGDSAMYLCASSLARRPSAQGAQYFGPGTRLTVL.

The V gene is TRBV19, the J gene TRBJ2-1; 8 nucleotides align to TRBD1. Trimming cost V 5 bases and J 7 bases; bases outside gene matches: 13. Looked up from germline, CDR1 is LNHDA and CDR2 is SQIVND (reference sequence). The CDR3 covers 16 residues. This chain's CDR3 is CASSFTPPTGVNEQFF. The CDR3, as DNA: TGTGCCAGTAGTTTCACCCCTCCGACAGGGGTGAATGAGCAGTTCTTC.

This clone appeared a single time. The same CDR3 arises from other DNA sequences in this sample as well. The genes are TRBV12-3 or TRBV12-4 and TRBJ1-2, with 7 bases lining up with TRBD1. J was trimmed by 4 bases and V by 4 bases; bases with no gene match: 3. The CDR3 totals 13 residues. CDR3 loop: CASSSGTVYGYTF. The CDR3 region has the DNA TGTGCCAGCAGTTCGGGGACAGTCTATGGCTACACCTTC.

The chain joins TRBV7-9 to TRBJ1-3, with D unresolved. This CDR3 has 15 amino acids. The V end was cut by 3 bases, the J end by 0 bases, with 9 bases between. CDR1 is SEHNR, CDR2 FQNEAQ, per germline (reference sequence). The CDR3 spells CASSFSEVSGNTIYF. The CDR3 nucleotides read TGTGCCAGCAGCTTCTCGGAGGTCTCTGGAAACACCATATATTTT.

This clone was detected only once. V is TRBV2 and J is TRBJ2-5, with TRBD1 matching over 9 bases. The CDR3 totals 14 residues. CDR1 SNHLY and CDR2 FYNNEI come from the germline V gene. V was pared by 6 bases and J by 5 bases, with 7 bases of the junction left unmatched. CDR3 bases: TGTGCCAGCAGACCGACAGGGGGGTGGGAGACCCAGTACTTC. Translated, it gives CASRPTGGWETQYF.